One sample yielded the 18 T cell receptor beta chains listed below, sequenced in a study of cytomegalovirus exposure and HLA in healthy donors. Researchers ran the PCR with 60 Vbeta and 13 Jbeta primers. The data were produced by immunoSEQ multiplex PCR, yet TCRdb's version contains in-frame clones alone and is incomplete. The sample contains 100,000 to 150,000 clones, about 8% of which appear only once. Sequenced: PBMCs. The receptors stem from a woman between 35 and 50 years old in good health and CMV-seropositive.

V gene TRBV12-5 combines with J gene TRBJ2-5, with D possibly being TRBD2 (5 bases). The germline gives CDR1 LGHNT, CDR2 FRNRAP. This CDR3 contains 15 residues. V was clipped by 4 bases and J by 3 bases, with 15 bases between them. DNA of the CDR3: TGTGCTAGTGGTTCGGACCACGGGGTTAAAGAGACCCAGTACTTC. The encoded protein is CASGSDHGVKETQYF.

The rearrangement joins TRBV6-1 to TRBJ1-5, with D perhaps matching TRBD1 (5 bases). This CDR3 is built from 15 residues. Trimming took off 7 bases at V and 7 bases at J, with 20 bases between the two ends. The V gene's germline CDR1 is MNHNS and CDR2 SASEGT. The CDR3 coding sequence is TGTGCCAGCATTCCTGCGGGGACCCACGGGCAGCCCCAGCATTTT. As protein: CASIPAGTHGQPQHF.

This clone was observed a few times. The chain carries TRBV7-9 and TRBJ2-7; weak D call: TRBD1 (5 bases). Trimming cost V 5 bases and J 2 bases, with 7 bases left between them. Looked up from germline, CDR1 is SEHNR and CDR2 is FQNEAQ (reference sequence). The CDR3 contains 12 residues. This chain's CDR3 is CASSAQAYEQYF. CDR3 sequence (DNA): TGTGCCAGCAGCGCACAGGCCTACGAGCAGTACTTC.

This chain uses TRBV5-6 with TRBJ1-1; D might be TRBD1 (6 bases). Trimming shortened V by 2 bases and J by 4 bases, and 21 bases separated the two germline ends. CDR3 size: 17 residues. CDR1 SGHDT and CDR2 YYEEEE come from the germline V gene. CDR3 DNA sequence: TGTGCCAGCAGCTTACGCCGGGACACCCGTGCGGGCACTGAAGCTTTCTTT. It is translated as CASSLRRDTRAGTEAFF.

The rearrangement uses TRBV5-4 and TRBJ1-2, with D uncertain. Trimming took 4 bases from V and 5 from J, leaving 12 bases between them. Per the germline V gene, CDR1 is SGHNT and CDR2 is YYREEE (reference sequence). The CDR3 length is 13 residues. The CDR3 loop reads CASSRTERYGYTF. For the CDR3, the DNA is TGTGCCAGCAGCCGAACAGAGCGGTATGGCTACACCTTC.

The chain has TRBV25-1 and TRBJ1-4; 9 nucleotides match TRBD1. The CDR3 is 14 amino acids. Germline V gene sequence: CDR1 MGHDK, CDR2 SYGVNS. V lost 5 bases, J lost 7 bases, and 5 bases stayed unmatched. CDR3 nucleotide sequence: TGTGCCAGCAGTTCGACAGGGGGTTCTGAAAAACTGTTTTTT. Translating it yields CASSSTGGSEKLFF. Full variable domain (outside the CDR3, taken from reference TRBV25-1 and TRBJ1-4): EADIYQTPRYLVIGTGKKITLECSQTMGHDKMYWYQQDPGMELHLIHYSYGVNSTEKGDLSSESTVSRIRTEHFPLTLESARPSHTSQYLCASSSTGGSEKLFFGSGTQLSVL.

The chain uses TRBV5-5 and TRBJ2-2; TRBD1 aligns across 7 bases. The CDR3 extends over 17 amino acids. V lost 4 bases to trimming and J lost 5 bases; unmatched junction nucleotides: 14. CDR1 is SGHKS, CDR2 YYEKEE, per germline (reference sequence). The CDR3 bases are TGTGCCAGCAGCCCCTCCTTAGGGGGCCAATCGACCGGGGAGCTGTTTTTT. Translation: CASSPSLGGQSTGELFF.

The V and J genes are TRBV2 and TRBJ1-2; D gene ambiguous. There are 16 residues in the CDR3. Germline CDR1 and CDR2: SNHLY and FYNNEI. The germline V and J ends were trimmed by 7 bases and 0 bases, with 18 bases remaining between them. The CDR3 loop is CASKTSTRNTNYGYTF. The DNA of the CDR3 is TGTGCCAGCAAAACTAGCACCAGAAATACTAACTATGGCTACACCTTC. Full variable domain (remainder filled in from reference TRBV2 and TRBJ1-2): EPEVTQTPSHQVTQMGQEVILRCVPISNHLYFYWYRQILGQKVEFLVSFYNNEISEKSEIFDDQFSVERPDGSNFTLKIRSTKLEDSAMYFCASKTSTRNTNYGYTFGSGTRLTVV.

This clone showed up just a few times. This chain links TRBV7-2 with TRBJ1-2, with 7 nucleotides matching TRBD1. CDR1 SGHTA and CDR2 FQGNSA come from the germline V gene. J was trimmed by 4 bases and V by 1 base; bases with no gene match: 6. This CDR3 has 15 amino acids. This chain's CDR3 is CASSLGGQGGYGYTF. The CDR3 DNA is TGTGCCAGCAGCTTAGGAGGGCAGGGGGGCTATGGCTACACCTTC. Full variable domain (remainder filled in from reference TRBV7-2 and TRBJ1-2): GAGVSQSPSNKVTEKGKDVELRCDPISGHTALYWYRQSLGQGLEFLIYFQGNSAPDKSGLPSDRFSAERTGGSVSTLTIQRTQQEDSAVYLCASSLGGQGGYGYTFGSGTRLTVV.

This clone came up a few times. CDR3 protein: CASSSEGGELFF. DNA of the CDR3: TGTGCCAGCAGCTCGGAGGGCGGGGAGCTGTTTTTT. The chain combines TRBV7-9 with TRBJ2-2; D might be TRBD2 (6 bases). CDR1 and CDR2 from the germline V gene are SEHNR and FQNEAQ (reference sequence). Trimming pared 4 bases from V and 7 bases from J, leaving 7 bases between. CDR3 size: 12 residues.

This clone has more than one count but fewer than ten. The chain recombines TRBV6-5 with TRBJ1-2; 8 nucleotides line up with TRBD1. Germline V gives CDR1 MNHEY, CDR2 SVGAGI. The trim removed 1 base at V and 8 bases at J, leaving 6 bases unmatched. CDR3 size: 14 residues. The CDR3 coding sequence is TGTGCCAGCAGTTACTTGCAGGGGGCGGAGGGCTACACCTTC. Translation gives CASSYLQGAEGYTF.

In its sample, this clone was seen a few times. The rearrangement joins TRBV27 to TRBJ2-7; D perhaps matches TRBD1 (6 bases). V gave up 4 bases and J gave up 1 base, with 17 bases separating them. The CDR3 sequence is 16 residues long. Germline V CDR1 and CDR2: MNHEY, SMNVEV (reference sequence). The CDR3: CASSSLSGRGSYEQYF. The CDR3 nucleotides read TGTGCCAGCAGTTCCTTATCGGGCAGGGGTTCCTACGAGCAGTACTTC.

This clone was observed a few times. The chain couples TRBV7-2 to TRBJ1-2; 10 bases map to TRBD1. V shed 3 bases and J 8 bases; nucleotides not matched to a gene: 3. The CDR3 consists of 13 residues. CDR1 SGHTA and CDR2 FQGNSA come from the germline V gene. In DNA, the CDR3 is TGTGCCAGCAGCTTGGGGACAGGGGACGGCTACACCTTC. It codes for CASSLGTGDGYTF.

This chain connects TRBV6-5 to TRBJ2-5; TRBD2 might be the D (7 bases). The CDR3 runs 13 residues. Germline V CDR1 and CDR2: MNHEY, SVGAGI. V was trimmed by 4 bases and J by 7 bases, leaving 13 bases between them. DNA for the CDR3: TGTGCCAGCAGTTCCCGGGGGGCTGGGACCCAGTACTTC. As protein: CASSSRGAGTQYF.

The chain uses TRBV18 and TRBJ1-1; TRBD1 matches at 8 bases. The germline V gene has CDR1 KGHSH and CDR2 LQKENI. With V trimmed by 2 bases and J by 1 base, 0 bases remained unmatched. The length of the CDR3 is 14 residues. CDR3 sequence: CASSPGTGNTEAFF. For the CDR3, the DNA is TGTGCCAGCTCACCAGGGACAGGGAACACTGAAGCTTTCTTT. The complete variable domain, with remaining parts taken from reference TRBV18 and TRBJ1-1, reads NAGVMQNPRHLVRRRGQEARLRCSPMKGHSHVYWYRQLPEEGLKFMVYLQKENIIDESGMPKERFSAEFPKEGPSILRIQQVVRGDSAAYFCASSPGTGNTEAFFGQGTRLTVV.

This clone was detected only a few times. The CDR3 DNA follows: TGTGCCAGCAGAGGACAGTATAATCAGCCCCAGCATTTT. It is translated as CASRGQYNQPQHF. The rearrangement uses TRBV2 and TRBJ1-5, with D maybe TRBD1 (6 bases). This CDR3 has 13 amino acids. The V end lost 6 bases, the J end lost 4 bases, and 10 bases lay between the germline ends. Germline lookup yields CDR1 SNHLY and CDR2 FYNNEI.

The CDR3 sequence is CASSLALQNTEAFF. The CDR3 nucleotides read TGCGCCAGCAGCTTGGCCTTACAGAACACTGAAGCTTTCTTT. J is TRBJ1-1 and V is TRBV5-1, with D unclear. The CDR3 runs to 14 residues. Trimming took 0 bases from V and 1 from J, leaving 7 bases between them. Looked up from germline, CDR1 is SGHRS and CDR2 is YFSETQ. The complete variable domain, with remaining parts taken from reference TRBV5-1 and TRBJ1-1, reads KAGVTQTPRYLIKTRGQQVTLSCSPISGHRSVSWYQQTPGQGLQFLFEYFSETQRNKGNFPGRFSGRQFSNSRSEMNVSTLELGDSALYLCASSLALQNTEAFFGQGTRLTVV.

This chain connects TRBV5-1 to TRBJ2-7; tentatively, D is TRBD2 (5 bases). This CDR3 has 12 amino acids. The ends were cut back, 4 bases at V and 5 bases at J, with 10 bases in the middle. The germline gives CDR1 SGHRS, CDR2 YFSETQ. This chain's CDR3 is CASSPYGDEQYF. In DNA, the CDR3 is TGCGCCAGCAGCCCCTACGGGGACGAGCAGTACTTC.